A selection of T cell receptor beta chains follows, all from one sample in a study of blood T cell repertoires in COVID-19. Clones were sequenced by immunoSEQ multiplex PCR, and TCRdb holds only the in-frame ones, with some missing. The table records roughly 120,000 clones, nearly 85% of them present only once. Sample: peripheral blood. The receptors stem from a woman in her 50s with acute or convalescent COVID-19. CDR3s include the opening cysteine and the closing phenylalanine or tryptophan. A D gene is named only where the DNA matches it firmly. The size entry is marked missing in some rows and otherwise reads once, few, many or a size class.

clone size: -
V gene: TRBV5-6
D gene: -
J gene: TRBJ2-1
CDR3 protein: CASSLNPNSYNEQFF
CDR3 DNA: TGTGCCAGCAGCTTGAATCCTAACTCCTACAATGAGCAGTTCTTC

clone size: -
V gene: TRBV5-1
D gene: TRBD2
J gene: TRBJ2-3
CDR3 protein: CASGSGGAPDTQYF
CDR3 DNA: TGCGCCAGCGGGAGCGGGGGGGCCCCAGATACGCAGTATTTT

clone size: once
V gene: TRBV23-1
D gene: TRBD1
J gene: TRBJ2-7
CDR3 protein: CASSQSGGKGGTGFYEQYF
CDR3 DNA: TGCGCCAGCAGTCAATCAGGGGGGAAGGGAGGGACAGGGTTCTACGAGCAGTACTTC

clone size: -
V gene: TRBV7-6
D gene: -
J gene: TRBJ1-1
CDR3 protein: CASSLVGAADTEAFF
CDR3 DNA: TGTGCCAGCAGCTTAGTGGGGGCCGCTGACACTGAAGCTTTCTTT

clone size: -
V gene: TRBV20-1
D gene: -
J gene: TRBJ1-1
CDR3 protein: CSARDRDEAFF
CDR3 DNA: TGCAGTGCTAGAGATCGGGATGAAGCTTTCTTT

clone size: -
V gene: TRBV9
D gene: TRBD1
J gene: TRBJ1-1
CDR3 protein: CASSVNQGELKDTEAFF
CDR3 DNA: TGTGCCAGCAGCGTTAATCAGGGGGAACTGAAGGACACTGAAGCTTTCTTT

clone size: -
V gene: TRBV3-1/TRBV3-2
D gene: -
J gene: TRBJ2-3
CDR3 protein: CASSQDPRSTDTQYF
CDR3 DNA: TGTGCCAGCAGCCAAGATCCGAGGAGCACAGATACGCAGTATTTT

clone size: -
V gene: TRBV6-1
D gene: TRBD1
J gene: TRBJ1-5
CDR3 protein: CASSEPGQGAQPQHF
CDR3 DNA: TGTGCCAGCAGTGAACCGGGACAGGGGGCTCAGCCCCAGCATTTT

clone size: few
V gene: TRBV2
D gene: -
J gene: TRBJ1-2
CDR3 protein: CASSEVGSDFGYTF
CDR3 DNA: TGTGCCAGCAGTGAAGTCGGGTCAGATTTCGGCTACACCTTC

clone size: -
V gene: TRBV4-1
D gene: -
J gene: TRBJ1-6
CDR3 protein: CASSQALTVNSPLHF
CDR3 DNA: TGCGCCAGCAGCCAAGCCTTGACAGTTAATTCACCCCTCCACTTT

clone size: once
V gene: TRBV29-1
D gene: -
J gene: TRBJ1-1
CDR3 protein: CSTLSGLNTEAFF
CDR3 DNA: TGCAGCACACTCTCAGGCTTGAACACTGAAGCTTTCTTT

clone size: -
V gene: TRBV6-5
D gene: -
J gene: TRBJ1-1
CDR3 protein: CASRGREAFF
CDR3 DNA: TGTGCCAGCAGGGGGAGAGAGGCTTTCTTT

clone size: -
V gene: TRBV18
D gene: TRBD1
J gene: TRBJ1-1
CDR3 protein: CASSPGSGGTEAFF
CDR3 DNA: TGTGCCAGCTCACCAGGCTCAGGGGGAACTGAAGCTTTCTTT

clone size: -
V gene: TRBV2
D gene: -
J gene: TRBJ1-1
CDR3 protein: CASTTTHRNTEAFF
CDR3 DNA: TGTGCCAGCACAACTACCCATAGGAACACTGAAGCTTTCTTT

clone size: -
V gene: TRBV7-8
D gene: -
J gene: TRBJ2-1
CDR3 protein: CASSLWAQARNEQFF
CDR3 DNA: TGTGCCAGCAGCTTATGGGCTCAAGCACGCAATGAGCAGTTCTTC

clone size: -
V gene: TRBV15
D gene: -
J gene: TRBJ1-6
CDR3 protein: CATQEFYNSPLHF
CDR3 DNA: TGTGCCACCCAGGAATTCTATAATTCACCCCTCCACTTT

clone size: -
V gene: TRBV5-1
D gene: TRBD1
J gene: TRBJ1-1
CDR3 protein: CASSDPRQGGTEAFF
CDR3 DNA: TGCGCCAGCAGTGACCCGCGACAGGGGGGGACTGAAGCTTTCTTT

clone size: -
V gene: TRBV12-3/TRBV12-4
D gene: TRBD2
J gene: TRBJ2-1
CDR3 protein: CASSLLAENEQFF
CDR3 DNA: TGTGCCAGCAGTTTACTAGCGGAGAATGAGCAGTTCTTC

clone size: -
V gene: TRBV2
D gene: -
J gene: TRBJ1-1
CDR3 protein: CASSPQGHNTEAFF
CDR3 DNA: TGTGCCAGCAGCCCCCAGGGGCATAACACTGAAGCTTTCTTT

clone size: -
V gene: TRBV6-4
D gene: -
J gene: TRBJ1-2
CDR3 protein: CASKSNSPGPAGGYTF
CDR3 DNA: TGTGCCAGCAAATCGAATTCTCCGGGGCCAGCGGGTGGCTACACCTTC

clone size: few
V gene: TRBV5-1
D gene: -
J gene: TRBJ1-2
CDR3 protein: CASSLGVGAYGYTF
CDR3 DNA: TGCGCCAGCAGCTTGGGTGTAGGGGCCTATGGCTACACCTTC

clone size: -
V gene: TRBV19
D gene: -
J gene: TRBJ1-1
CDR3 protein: CASSLTEGREVTEAFF
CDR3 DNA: TGTGCCAGTAGTCTGACTGAGGGACGGGAGGTCACTGAAGCTTTCTTT

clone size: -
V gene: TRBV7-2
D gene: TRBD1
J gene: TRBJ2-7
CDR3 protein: CASSLLGTGTWEQYF
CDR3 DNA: TGTGCCAGCAGCTTACTCGGGACAGGGACGTGGGAGCAGTACTTC

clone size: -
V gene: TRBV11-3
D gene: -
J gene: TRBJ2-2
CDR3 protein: CASSFTNTGELFF
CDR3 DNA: TGTGCCAGCAGCTTCACGAACACCGGGGAGCTGTTTTTT

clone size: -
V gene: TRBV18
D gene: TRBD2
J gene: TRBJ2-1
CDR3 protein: CASSQTTTSGGTLQFF
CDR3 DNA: TGTGCCAGCTCACAGACCACCACTAGCGGGGGGACCTTACAGTTCTTC

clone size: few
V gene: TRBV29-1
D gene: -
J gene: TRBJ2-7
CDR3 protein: CSVEDFPTYEQYF
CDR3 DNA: TGCAGCGTTGAAGATTTCCCTACCTACGAGCAGTACTTC

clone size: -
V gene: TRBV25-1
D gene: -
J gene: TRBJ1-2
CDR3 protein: CASSDGRGYTF
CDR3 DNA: TGTGCCAGCAGTGACGGTCGGGGCTACACCTTC

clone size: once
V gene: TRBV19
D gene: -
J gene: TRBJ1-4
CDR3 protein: CASTSSHPGKLFF
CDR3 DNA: TGTGCCAGTACCTCCTCTCACCCGGGGAAACTGTTTTTT

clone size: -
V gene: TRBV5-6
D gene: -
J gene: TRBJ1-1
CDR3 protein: CASSRTLRGTEAFF
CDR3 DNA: TGTGCCAGCAGCCGAACACTCAGAGGGACTGAAGCTTTCTTT

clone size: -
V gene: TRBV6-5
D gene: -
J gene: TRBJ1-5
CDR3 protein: CASSIRDTPRGPQHF
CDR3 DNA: TGTGCCAGCAGTATCCGGGACACCCCTCGGGGGCCCCAGCATTTT

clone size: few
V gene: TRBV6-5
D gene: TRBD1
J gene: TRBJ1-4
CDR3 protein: CASSYSGQPNEKLFF
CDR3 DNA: TGTGCCAGCAGTTACTCGGGACAGCCTAATGAAAAACTGTTTTTT

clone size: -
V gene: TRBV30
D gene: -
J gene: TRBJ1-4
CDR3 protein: CAWGSGVGKKLFF
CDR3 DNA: TGTGCCTGGGGTTCAGGGGTGGGAAAAAAACTGTTTTTT

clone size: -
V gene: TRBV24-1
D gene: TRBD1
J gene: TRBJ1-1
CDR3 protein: CATSDDVRQGRNTEAFF
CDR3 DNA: TGTGCCACCAGTGATGACGTAAGACAGGGTCGGAACACTGAAGCTTTCTTT

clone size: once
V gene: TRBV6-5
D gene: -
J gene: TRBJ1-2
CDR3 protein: CASSFTAHYGYTF
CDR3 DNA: TGTGCCAGCAGTTTTACAGCCCACTATGGCTACACCTTC

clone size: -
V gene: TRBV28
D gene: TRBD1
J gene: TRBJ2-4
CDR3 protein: CASSARGHIQYF
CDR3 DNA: TGTGCCAGCAGTGCTAGGGGGCACATTCAGTACTTC

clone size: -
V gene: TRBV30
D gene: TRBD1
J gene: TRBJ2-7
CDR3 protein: CAWSGQGPISYEQYF
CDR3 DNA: TGTGCCTGGAGCGGACAGGGTCCTATCTCCTACGAGCAGTACTTC

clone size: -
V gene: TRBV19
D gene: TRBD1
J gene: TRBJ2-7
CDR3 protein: CASRDRSSYEQYF
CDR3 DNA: TGTGCCAGCAGGGACAGGAGCTCCTACGAGCAGTACTTC

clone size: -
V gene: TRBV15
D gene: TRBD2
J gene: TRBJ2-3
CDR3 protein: CATSRGGTSGGTDTQYF
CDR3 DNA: TGTGCCACCAGCAGAGGGGGGACTAGCGGGGGCACAGATACGCAGTATTTT

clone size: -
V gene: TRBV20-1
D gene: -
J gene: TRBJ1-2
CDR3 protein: CSSGDYGYTF
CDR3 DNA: TGCAGTTCAGGGGACTATGGCTACACCTTC

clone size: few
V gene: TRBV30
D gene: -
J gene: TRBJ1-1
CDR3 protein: CAWSVFKRLVNTEAFF
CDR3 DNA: TGTGCCTGGAGTGTATTCAAACGGCTAGTGAACACTGAAGCTTTCTTT

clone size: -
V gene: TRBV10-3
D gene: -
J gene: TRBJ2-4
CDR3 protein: CAISDTGGGTKNIQYF
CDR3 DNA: TGTGCCATCAGTGATACAGGGGGGGGGACCAAAAACATTCAGTACTTC

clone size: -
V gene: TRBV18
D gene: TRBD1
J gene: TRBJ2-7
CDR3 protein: CASSPGWTGGSISYEQYF
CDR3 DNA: TGTGCCAGCTCACCCGGGTGGACAGGGGGTTCAATAAGCTACGAGCAGTACTTC

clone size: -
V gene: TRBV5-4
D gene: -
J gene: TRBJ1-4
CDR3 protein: CASSSSGALGEKLFF
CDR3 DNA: TGTGCCAGCAGCTCATCAGGGGCCTTAGGTGAAAAACTGTTTTTT

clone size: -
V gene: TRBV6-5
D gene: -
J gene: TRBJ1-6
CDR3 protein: CASRETGLSPLHF
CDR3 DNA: TGTGCCAGCAGAGAGACAGGACTTTCACCCCTCCACTTT

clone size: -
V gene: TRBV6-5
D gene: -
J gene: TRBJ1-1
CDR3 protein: CASRTMRVSTEAFF
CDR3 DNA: TGTGCCAGCAGGACAATGAGGGTAAGCACTGAAGCTTTCTTT

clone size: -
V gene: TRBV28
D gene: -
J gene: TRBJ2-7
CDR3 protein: CASSLAPEGGRLEQYF
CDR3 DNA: TGTGCCAGCAGCCTTGCCCCCGAGGGGGGGAGACTCGAGCAGTACTTC

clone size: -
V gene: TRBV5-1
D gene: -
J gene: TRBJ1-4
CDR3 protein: CASSWELNEKLFF
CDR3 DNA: TGCGCCAGCAGCTGGGAGCTTAATGAAAAACTGTTTTTT

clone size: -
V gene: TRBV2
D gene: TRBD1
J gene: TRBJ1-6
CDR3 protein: CASRPGQGSSPLHF
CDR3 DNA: TGTGCCAGCAGGCCGGGACAGGGGTCTTCACCCCTCCACTTT